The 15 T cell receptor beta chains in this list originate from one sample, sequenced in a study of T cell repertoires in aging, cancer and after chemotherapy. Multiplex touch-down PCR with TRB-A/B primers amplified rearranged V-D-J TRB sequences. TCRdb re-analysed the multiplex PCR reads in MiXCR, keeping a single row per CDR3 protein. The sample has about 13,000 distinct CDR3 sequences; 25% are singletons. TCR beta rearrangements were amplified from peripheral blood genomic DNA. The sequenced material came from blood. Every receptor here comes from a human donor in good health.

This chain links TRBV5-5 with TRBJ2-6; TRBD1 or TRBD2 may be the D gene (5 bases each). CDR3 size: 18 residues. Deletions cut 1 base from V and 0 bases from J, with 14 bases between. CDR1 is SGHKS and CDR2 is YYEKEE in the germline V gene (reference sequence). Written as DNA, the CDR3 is TGTGCCAGCAGCTTGTTCGAGGGGAAGAGCTCTGGGGCCAACGTCCTGACTTTC. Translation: CASSLFEGKSSGANVLTF.

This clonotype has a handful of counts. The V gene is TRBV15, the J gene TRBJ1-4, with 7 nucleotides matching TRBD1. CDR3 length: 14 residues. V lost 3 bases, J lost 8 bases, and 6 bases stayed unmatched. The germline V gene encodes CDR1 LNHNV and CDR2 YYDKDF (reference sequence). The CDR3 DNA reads TGTGCCACCAGCAGTACAGGGGTAGGAGAAAAACTGTTTTTT. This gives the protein CATSSTGVGEKLFF.

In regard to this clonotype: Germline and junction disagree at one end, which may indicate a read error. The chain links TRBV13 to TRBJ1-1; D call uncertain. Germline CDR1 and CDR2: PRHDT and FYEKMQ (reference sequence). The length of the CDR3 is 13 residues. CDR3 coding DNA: TGCGCCAGCAGCTTGGCAGAGAACACTGAAGCTTTCTTT. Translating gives CASSLAENTEAFF. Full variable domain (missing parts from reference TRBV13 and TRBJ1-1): AAGVIQSPRHLIKEKRETATLKCYPIPRHDTVYWYQQGPGQDPQFLISFYEKMQSDKGSIPDRFSAQQFSDYHSELNMSSLELGDSALYFCASSLAENTEAFFGQGTRLTVV.

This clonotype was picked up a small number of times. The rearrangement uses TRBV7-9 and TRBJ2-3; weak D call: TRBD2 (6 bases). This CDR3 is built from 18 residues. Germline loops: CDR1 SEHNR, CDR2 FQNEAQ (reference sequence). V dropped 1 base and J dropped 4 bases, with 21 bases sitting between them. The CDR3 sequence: CASSLGLGSFWGADTQYF. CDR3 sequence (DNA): TGTGCCAGCAGCTTAGGTCTAGGGTCGTTTTGGGGGGCAGATACGCAGTATTTT. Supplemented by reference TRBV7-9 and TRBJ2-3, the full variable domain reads DTGVSQNPRHKITKRGQNVTFRCDPISEHNRLYWYRQTLGQGPEFLTYFQNEAQLEKSRLLSDRFSAERPKGSFSTLEIQRTEQGDSAMYLCASSLGLGSFWGADTQYFGPGTRLTVL.

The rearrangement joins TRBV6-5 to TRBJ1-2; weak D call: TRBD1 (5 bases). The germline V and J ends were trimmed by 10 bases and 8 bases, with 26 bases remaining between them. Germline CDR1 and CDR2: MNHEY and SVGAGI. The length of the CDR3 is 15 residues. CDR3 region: CATSLGIGTGTGYTF. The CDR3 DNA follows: TGTGCCACTTCCCTCGGAATAGGGACGGGGACCGGCTACACCTTC.

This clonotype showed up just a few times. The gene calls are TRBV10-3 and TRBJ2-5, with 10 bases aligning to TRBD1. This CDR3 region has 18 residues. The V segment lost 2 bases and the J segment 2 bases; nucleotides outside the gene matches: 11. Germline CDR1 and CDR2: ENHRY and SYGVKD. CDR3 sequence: CAISERDRGSGGQETQYF. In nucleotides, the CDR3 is TGTGCCATCAGTGAGCGGGACAGGGGTTCAGGGGGGCAAGAGACCCAGTACTTC.

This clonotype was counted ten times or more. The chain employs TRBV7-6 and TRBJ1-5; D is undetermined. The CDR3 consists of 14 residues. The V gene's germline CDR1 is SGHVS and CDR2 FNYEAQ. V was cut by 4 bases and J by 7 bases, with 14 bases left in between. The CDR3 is CASSSAGGEQPQHF. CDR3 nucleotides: TGTGCCAGCAGCTCAGCGGGAGGTGAGCAGCCCCAGCATTTT.

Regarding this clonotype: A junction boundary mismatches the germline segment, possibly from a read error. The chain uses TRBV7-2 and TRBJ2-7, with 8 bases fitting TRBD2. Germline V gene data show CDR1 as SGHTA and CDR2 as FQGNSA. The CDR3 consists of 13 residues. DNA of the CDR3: TGTGCCAGCAGCATAGCGGGGTCCTACGAGCAGTACTTC. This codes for CASSIAGSYEQYF.

DNA for the CDR3: TGTGCCTGGAGTCCGGACCAGACAGGTCATCGCACAGATACGCAGTATTTT. Its protein product is CAWSPDQTGHRTDTQYF. This chain links TRBV30 with TRBJ2-3, with D maybe TRBD1 (6 bases). Trimming took 2 bases from V and 1 from J, leaving 19 bases between them. Germline V gene lookup returns CDR1 GTSNPN and CDR2 SVGIG (reference sequence). This CDR3 spans 17 amino acids.

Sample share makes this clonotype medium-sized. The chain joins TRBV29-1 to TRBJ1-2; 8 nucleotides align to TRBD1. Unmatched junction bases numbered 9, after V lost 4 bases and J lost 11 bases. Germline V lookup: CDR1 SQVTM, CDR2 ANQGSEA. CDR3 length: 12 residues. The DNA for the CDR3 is TGCAGCGTTGTCCCCTGGACAGGGAGATACACCTTC. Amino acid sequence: CSVVPWTGRYTF.

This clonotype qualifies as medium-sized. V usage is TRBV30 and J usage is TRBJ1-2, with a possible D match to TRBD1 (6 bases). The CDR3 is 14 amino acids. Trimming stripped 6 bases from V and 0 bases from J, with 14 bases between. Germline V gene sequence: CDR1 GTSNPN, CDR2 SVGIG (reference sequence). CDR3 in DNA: TGTGCCTGTACCTACAGGGAAGCTAACTATGGCTACACCTTC. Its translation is CACTYREANYGYTF.

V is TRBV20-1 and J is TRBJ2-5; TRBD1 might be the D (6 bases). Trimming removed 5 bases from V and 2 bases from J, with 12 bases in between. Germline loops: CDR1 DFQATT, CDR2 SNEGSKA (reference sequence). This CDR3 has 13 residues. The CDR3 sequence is CSARGQNQETQYF. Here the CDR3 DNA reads TGCAGTGCTCGTGGACAGAATCAAGAGACCCAGTACTTC.

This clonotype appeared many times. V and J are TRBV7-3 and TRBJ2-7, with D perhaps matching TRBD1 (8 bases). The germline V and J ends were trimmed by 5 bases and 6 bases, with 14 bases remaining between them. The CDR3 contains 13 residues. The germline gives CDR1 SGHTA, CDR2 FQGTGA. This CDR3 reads CASSLDREGEQYF. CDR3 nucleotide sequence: TGTGCCAGCAGCCTGGACAGGGAGGGCGAGCAGTACTTC.

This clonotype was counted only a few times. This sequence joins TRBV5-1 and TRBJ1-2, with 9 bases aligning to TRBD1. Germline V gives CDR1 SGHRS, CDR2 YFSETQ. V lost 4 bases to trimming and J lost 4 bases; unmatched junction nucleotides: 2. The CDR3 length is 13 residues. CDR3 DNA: TGCGCCAGCAGCCCGGGACAGGGCTATGGCTACACCTTC. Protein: CASSPGQGYGYTF. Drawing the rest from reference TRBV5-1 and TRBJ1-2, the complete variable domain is KAGVTQTPRYLIKTRGQQVTLSCSPISGHRSVSWYQQTPGQGLQFLFEYFSETQRNKGNFPGRFSGRQFSNSRSEMNVSTLELGDSALYLCASSPGQGYGYTFGSGTRLTVV.

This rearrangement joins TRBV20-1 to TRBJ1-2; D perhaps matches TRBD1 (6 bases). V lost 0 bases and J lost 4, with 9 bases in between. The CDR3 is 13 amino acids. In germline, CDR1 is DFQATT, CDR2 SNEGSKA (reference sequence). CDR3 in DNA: TGCAGTGCTAGAGAAGGGGGGAGCTATGGCTACACCTTC. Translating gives CSAREGGSYGYTF.